This T cell receptor (beta chain) derives from a study of regulatory T cells in long-lasting Graves disease. Study summary: Positive TSH receptor antibodies alongside over 5 years of antithyroid drugs were what marked Graves' disease as persistent.

Notes on this clonotype: Its antigen remains unknown.

Researchers made TCR beta libraries by using iRepertoire HTBI primers and running Arm-PCR on CDR3 regions. TCRdb fed the multiplex PCR reads into MiXCR, producing one record per CDR3 protein. The table lists roughly 450,000 distinct CDR3 sequences, less than 25% of them singletons. The time point denotes: persistent/refractory GD, antithyroid drugs over 5 years with positive TRAb. RNA from PBMCs was the source of the TCR library. Into tubes containing EDTA, 8 to 9.5 milliliters of peripheral blood were drawn. Germline trimming cut 7 bases from V and 1 base from J; bases unmatched to any gene: 5. The V gene's germline CDR1 is SGHAT and CDR2 FQNNGV. This CDR3 spans 15 amino acids. Study observations and caveats: Relative to new patients (roughly 970), persistent patients exhibited greater sharing of public clonotypes (around 2,700).

This clonotype originated in a female donor with Graves disease. The J gene is TRBJ2-2, the V gene TRBV11-2, with TRBD2 matching over 8 bases. The sample here was peripheral blood mononuclear cells (PBMCs), taken when the disease was refractory, from a patient treated with antithyroid drugs. CDR3 loop: CASKEREKNTGELFF. The CDR3 DNA reads TGTGCCAGCAAGGAGCGGGAGAAGAACACCGGGGAGCTGTTTTTT.